This TCR beta chain was identified in a study of blood T cell repertoires in COVID-19. Study-wide background: Samples came from the United States, Italy and Spain, spanning acute and convalescent COVID-19.

Cohorts were determined from participant-reported clinical history. All recovered Cohort 3 donors got two negative PCRs, got clearance, or saw symptom resolution. Produced via immunoSEQ multiplex PCR; TCRdb's table is partial and in-frame only. The table shows over 120,000 clones, with about 90% occurring only once. Looked up from germline, CDR1 is LGHDT and CDR2 is YNNKEL (reference sequence). Trimming removed 1 base at V and 2 bases at J, with 3 bases between. The CDR3 is made up of 13 amino acids. The rearrangement links TRBV3-1 (or the pseudogene TRBV3-2) to TRBJ2-1; D ambiguous. The receptor was derived from a man between 60 and 75 years old who had recovered from COVID-19. Input material: PBMCs or T cells enriched from blood (not recorded which). The CDR3, as DNA: TGTGCCAGCAGCCAAGTTACCTACAATGAGCAGTTCTTC. Its protein is CASSQVTYNEQFF.